This TCR beta chain was observed in a study of blood T cell repertoires in COVID-19. About the research overall: Donors in the United States, Italy and Spain gave samples during acute or convalescent COVID-19. The cDNA or gDNA used as material had been derived from T cells, B-cell-depleted T cells, or PBMCs.

As processed by the authors: From reference gene primer amplification, estimates of nucleated cell counts were derived. The assay was immunoSEQ multiplex PCR, and TCRdb's table has in-frame clones only and misses some. The V and J calls and clone size are taken from that table; D and trimming were inferred from the DNA. The sample holds 100,000 to 150,000 clones, about 81% seen once. V lost 3 bases and J lost 1, with 9 bases in between. The CDR3 is made up of 14 amino acids. The V gene's germline CDR1 is KGHSH and CDR2 LQKENI. Seattle patients were enrolled during active infection and followed longitudinally.

Material: peripheral blood. The source of this sequence is a young man with COVID-19, enrolled during active disease. This sequence joins TRBV18 and TRBJ2-5; D remains unclear. The CDR3 DNA reads as TGTGCCAGCTCACCCGCAGGTGCCCAAGAGACCCAGTACTTC. Amino acid sequence: CASSPAGAQETQYF.